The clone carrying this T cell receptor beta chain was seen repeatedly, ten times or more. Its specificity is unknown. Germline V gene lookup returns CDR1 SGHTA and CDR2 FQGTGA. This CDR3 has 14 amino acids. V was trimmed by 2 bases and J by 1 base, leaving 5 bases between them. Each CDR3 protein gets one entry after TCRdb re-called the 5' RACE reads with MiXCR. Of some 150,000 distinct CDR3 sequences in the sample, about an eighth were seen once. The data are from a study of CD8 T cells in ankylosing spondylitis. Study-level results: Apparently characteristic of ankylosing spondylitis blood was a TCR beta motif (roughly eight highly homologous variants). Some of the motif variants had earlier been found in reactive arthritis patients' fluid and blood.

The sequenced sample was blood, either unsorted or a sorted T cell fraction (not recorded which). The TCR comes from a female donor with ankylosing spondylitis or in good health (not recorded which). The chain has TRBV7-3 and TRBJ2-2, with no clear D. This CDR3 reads CASSLRRNTGELFF. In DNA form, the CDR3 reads TGTGCCAGCAGCTTACGACGGAACACCGGGGAGCTGTTTTTT. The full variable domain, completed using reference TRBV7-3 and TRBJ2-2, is GAGVSQTPSNKVTEKGKYVELRCDPISGHTALYWYRQSLGQGPEFLIYFQGTGAADDSGLPNDRFFAVRPEGSVSTLKIQRTERGDSAVYLCASSLRRNTGELFFGEGSRLTVL.